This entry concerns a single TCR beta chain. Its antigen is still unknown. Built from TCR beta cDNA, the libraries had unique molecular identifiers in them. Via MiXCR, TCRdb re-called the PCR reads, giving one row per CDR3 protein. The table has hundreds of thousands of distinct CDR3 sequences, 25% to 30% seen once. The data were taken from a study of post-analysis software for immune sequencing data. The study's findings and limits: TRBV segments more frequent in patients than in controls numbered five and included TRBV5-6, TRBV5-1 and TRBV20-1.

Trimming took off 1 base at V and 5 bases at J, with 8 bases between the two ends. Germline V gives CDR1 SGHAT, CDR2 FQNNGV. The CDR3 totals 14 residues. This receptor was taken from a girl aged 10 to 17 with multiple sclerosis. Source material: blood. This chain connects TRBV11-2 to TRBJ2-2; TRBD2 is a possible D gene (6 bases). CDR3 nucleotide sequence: TGTGCCAGCAGCTTAGTGCGGGGAACCGGGGAGCTGTTTTTT. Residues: CASSLVRGTGELFF.